Listed below are T cell receptor beta chains from one sample, sequenced in a study of blood T cell repertoires in COVID-19. The method was immunoSEQ multiplex PCR; TCRdb's version includes in-frame clones alone and lacks a portion of them. Of some 250,000 clones listed, roughly 88% are singletons. What was sequenced was PBMCs or T cells enriched from blood (not recorded which). These TCRs come from a middle-aged woman with acute COVID-19. The CDR3 runs from the conserved cysteine through the conserved F or W. A D gene is named only where the DNA matches it firmly. Clone size is shown for a subset of rows, as once, few, many or a class of expanded clone.

j_call clone_size v_call d_call cdr3_nt cdr3_aa
TRBJ1-2 NA TRBV5-1 TRBD1 TGCGCCAGCAGCTTGACGGGACAGGAAAACTATGGCTACACCTTC CASSLTGQENYGYTF
TRBJ2-7 few TRBV7-2 TRBD1 TGTGCCAGCAGCCGTGGATGGGACAGGGAACCCTACGAGCAGTACTTC CASSRGWDREPYEQYF
TRBJ2-5 NA TRBV5-1 TRBD1 TGCGCCAGCAGCTTTCAGACAGGGGGAGAGACCCAGTACTTC CASSFQTGGETQYF
TRBJ2-3 once TRBV29-1 NA TGCAGCGTTGAATTAGACATAGCGGCTACACAGTATTTT CSVELDIAATQYF
TRBJ1-4 NA TRBV7-2 NA TGTGCCAGTAGGAAGACGGAGGGGAATGAAAAACTGTTTTTT CASRKTEGNEKLFF
TRBJ2-1 NA TRBV5-1 TRBD2 TGCGCCAGCAGCGCGGGACTAGCGGGGGCTCTCCTCAATGAGCAGTTCTTC CASSAGLAGALLNEQFF
TRBJ2-5 once TRBV5-4 NA TGTGCCAGCAGCCCGAGGGGGGGGGAAGAGACCCAGTACTTC CASSPRGGEETQYF
TRBJ2-3 NA TRBV3-1/TRBV3-2 NA TGTGCCAGCAGCCTGGGGGCTAGCACAGATACGCAGTATTTT CASSLGASTDTQYF
TRBJ1-4 NA TRBV2 TRBD1 TGTGCCAGCACCGGGGACAGGGAAGGACTTACTAATGAAAAACTGTTTTTT CASTGDREGLTNEKLFF
TRBJ2-7 NA TRBV7-2 NA TGTGCCAGCAGCTTAGGGCTAGCTCGCGAGCAGTACTTC CASSLGLAREQYF
TRBJ1-1 once TRBV3-1/TRBV3-2 TRBD1 TGTGCCAGCAGACCTCAGGGGGCCGCGACTGAAGCTTTCTTT CASRPQGAATEAFF
TRBJ2-3 NA TRBV12-5 NA TGTGCTAGTGGTTTCGAGAATCCAAGCACAGATACGCAGTATTTT CASGFENPSTDTQYF
TRBJ2-1 NA TRBV19 NA TGTGCCAGTAGTCAGACAGATGAGCAGTTCTTC CASSQTDEQFF
TRBJ2-1 NA TRBV7-3 TRBD2 TGTGCCAGCAGCCCCACCGGGACTAGCGGAAGTACCTTCTACAATGAGCAGTTCTTC CASSPTGTSGSTFYNEQFF
TRBJ2-1 NA TRBV24-1 TRBD1 TGTGCCACCAGTGATCACAGGGGCGGGCAGCCAAATGAGCAGTTCTTC CATSDHRGGQPNEQFF
TRBJ1-3 few TRBV6-5 NA TGTGCCAGCATCTCAGGGCACTCTGGAAACACCATATATTTT CASISGHSGNTIYF
TRBJ1-1 NA TRBV29-1 NA TGCAGCGTTCCGGGCGGGGCAGCCCCCCTCTCGGGTGAAGCTTTCTTT CSVPGGAAPLSGEAFF
TRBJ1-1 NA TRBV28 TRBD1 TGTGCCAGCAGTTCCCCGGGACAGTCGATGAACACTGAAGCTTTCTTT CASSSPGQSMNTEAFF
TRBJ1-4 once TRBV30 TRBD1 TGTGCCTGGAGTGTAGAGAGGTTATGGGGACAGGGGGGTGAAAAACTGTTTTTT CAWSVERLWGQGGEKLFF
TRBJ2-3 NA TRBV30 TRBD1 TGTGCCTGGAGTAGGACAGGGAGAGGGGATACGCAGTATTTT CAWSRTGRGDTQYF
TRBJ1-4 NA TRBV28 TRBD1 TGTGCCACCGCCAAGGGACAGATGATTGAAAAACTGTTTTTT CATAKGQMIEKLFF
TRBJ1-6 NA TRBV10-3 TRBD1 TGTGCCATCAGTGACGACAGGGAGGCCCCACCCCTCCACTTT CAISDDREAPPLHF
TRBJ1-5 once TRBV7-2 NA TGTGCCAGCAGTTCCAGGGTTTCAGGGCTAAATCAGCCCCAGCATTTT CASSSRVSGLNQPQHF
TRBJ2-3 once TRBV7-7 TRBD2 TGTGCCAGCAGCATTGGACTAGCCGCCACAGATACGCAGTATTTT CASSIGLAATDTQYF
TRBJ1-5 NA TRBV5-3 NA TGTGCCAGAAGCTTGGCTGTGCCACAAGCCCAGCATTTT CARSLAVPQAQHF
TRBJ2-7 NA TRBV6-5 NA TGTGCCAGCAGTAAGGGACAACACTACGAGCAGTACTTC CASSKGQHYEQYF
TRBJ2-5 NA TRBV18 TRBD1 TGTGCCAGCTCACCACAGGGGGCGTTTGAGACCCAGTACTTC CASSPQGAFETQYF
TRBJ1-3 NA TRBV11-2 TRBD1 TGTGCCAGCAGACCAACAGGGGGCTCTGGAAACACCATATATTTT CASRPTGGSGNTIYF
TRBJ2-5 NA TRBV4-1 TRBD1 TGCGCCAGCAGCCAAGTTCCCCCGGGACAGCAAGAGACCCAGTACTTC CASSQVPPGQQETQYF
TRBJ2-7 NA TRBV7-2 TRBD2 TGTGCCAGCAGCCGGACTAGCGGGGACTACGAGCAGTACTTC CASSRTSGDYEQYF
TRBJ2-5 NA TRBV5-5 NA TGTGCCAGCAGCTCCTTGATCGGGGTGGACCAAGAGACCCAGTACTTC CASSSLIGVDQETQYF
TRBJ1-6 NA TRBV5-4 NA TGTGCCAGCAGCCCTTCAGAGGGTAGTACTTCACCCCTCCACTTT CASSPSEGSTSPLHF
TRBJ1-6 NA TRBV5-1 NA TGCGCCAGCAGCTTGGAAGCGCCGAATTCACCCCTCCACTTT CASSLEAPNSPLHF
TRBJ2-1 NA TRBV5-1 TRBD2 TGCGCCAGCAGCTTTAGCGGGGGGACCTCCTACAATGAGCAGTTCTTC CASSFSGGTSYNEQFF
TRBJ2-6 NA TRBV28 NA TGTGCCAGCAGTTTCCGGGAGTCTGGGGCCAACGTCCTGACTTTC CASSFRESGANVLTF
TRBJ1-1 NA TRBV6-5 NA TGTGCCAGCAGTTCGTCGGTTGAGAACACTGAAGCTTTCTTT CASSSSVENTEAFF
TRBJ1-2 NA TRBV30 NA TGTGCCTGGAGCGACCTACAGGGTATAGATGGCTACACCTTC CAWSDLQGIDGYTF
TRBJ1-2 NA TRBV5-1 NA TGCGCCAGCAGCTTGGATGGCGCGGTTGGCGGCTACACCTTC CASSLDGAVGGYTF
TRBJ1-5 NA TRBV30 TRBD1 TGTGCCTGGGGGACAGGGACTGGGCCCCAGCATTTT CAWGTGTGPQHF
TRBJ2-2 NA TRBV5-1 NA TGCGCCAGCAGCTCTACAGTAAACACCGGGGAGCTGTTTTTT CASSSTVNTGELFF
TRBJ2-3 few TRBV4-3 TRBD2 TGCGCCAGCAGCCAAGATGGGGCTAGCGGGAGAGGGAGCACAGATACGCAGTATTTT CASSQDGASGRGSTDTQYF
TRBJ2-7 NA TRBV5-4 NA TGTGCCAGCAGCGGGACTCCCAGCTCCTACGAGCAGTACTTC CASSGTPSSYEQYF
TRBJ1-3 NA TRBV2 TRBD1 TGTGCCAGCAGTTACAGGGGGTCTGGAAACACCATATATTTT CASSYRGSGNTIYF
TRBJ1-2 NA TRBV7-9 NA TGTGCCAGCAGCACCAGGGATGGCTACACCTTC CASSTRDGYTF
TRBJ2-6 NA TRBV5-5 NA TGTGCCAGCAGCTTGAGGGGCCCTGGGTTCACCTCGCGTGGGACCAACGTCCTGACTTTC CASSLRGPGFTSRGTNVLTF
TRBJ2-7 NA TRBV11-3 TRBD1 TGTGCCAGCAGCCGGGACAGGGGCTCCTACGAGCAGTACTTC CASSRDRGSYEQYF
TRBJ1-6 NA TRBV7-2 NA TGTGCCAGCAGGACCGGCGGCTCGTCACCCCTCCACTTT CASRTGGSSPLHF
TRBJ2-1 NA TRBV2 TRBD2 TGTGCCAGCGCGGGACTAGCGGGTATCTACAATGAGCAGTTCTTC CASAGLAGIYNEQFF
TRBJ2-3 NA TRBV11-3 TRBD2 TGTGCCAGCAGCCGGTTGACTAGCGGGGGAGCTCGAGATACGCAGTATTTT CASSRLTSGGARDTQYF
TRBJ2-7 NA TRBV5-4 TRBD1 TGTGCCAGCAGCTTGTCAGGGGGATACGAGCAGTACTTC CASSLSGGYEQYF
TRBJ1-2 NA TRBV7-9 NA TGTGCCAGCAGCTTAGCAGGGGTCCCTGGCTACACCTTC CASSLAGVPGYTF
TRBJ2-1 NA TRBV6-5 TRBD1 TGTGCCAGCAGTTACGTGGGACAGGGTTTCAATGAGCAGTTCTTC CASSYVGQGFNEQFF
TRBJ2-1 NA TRBV30 TRBD2 TGTGCCTGGAGTGGGGGACTAGGCGGGTTCTTC CAWSGGLGGFF